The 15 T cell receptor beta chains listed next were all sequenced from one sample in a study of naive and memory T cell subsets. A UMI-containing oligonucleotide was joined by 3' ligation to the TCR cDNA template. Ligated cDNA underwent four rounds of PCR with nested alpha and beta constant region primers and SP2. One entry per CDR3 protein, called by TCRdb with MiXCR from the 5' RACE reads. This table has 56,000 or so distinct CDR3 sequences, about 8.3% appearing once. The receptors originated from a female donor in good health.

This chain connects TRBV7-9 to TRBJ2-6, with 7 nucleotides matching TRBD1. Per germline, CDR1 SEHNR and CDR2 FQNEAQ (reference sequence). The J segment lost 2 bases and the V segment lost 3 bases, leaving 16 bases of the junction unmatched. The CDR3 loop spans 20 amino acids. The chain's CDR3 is CASSFTSWGQRKAGANVLTF. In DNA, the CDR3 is TGTGCCAGCAGCTTCACCTCCTGGGGACAGAGAAAGGCTGGGGCCAACGTCCTGACTTTC.

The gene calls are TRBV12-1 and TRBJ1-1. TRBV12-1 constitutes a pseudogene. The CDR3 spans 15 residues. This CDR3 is CASSGSWTVNTEAFF. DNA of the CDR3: TGTGCCAGCAGCGGTTCCTGGACGGTGAACACTGAAGCTTTCTTT.

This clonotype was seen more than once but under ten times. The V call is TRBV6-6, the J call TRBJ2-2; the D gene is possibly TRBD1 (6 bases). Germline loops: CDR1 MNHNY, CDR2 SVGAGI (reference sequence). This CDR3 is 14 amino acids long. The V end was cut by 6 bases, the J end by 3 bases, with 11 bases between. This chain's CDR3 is CASSIGTYTGELFF. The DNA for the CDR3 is TGTGCCAGCAGCATTGGGACATACACCGGGGAGCTGTTTTTT.

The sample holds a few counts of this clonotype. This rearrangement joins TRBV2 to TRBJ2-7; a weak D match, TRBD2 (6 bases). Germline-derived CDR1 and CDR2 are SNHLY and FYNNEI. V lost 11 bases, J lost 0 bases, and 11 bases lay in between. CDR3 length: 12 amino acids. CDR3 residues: CAGRDFSYEQYF. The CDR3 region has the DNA TGTGCCGGACGGGACTTCTCCTACGAGCAGTACTTC.

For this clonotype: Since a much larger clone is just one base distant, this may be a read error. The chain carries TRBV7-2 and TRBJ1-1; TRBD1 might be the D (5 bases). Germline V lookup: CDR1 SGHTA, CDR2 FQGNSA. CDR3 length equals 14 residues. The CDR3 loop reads CGSSFYGGNTEAFF. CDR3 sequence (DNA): TGTGGCAGCAGCTTTTATGGGGGGAACACTGAAGCTTTCTTT. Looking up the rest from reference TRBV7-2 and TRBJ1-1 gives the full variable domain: GAGVSQSPSNKVTEKGKDVELRCDPISGHTALYWYRQSLGQGLEFLIYFQGNSAPDKSGLPSDRFSAERTGGSVSTLTIQRTQQEDSAVYLCGSSFYGGNTEAFFGQGTRLTVV.

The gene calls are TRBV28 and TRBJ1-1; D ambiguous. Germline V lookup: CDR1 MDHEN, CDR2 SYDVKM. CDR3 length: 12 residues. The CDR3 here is CGTRRDNTEAFF. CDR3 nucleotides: TGTGGTACGCGGCGCGATAACACTGAAGCTTTCTTT.

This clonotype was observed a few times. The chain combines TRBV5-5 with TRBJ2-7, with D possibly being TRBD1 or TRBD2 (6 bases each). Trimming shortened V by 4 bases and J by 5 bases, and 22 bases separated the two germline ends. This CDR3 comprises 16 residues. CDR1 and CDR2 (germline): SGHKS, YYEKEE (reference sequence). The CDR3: CASSAGPGGLFNEQYF. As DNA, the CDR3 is TGTGCCAGCAGCGCCGGTCCCGGGGGCCTGTTCAACGAGCAGTACTTC. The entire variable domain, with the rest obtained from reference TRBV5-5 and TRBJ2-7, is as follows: DAGVTQSPTHLIKTRGQQVTLRCSPISGHKSVSWYQQVLGQGPQFIFQYYEKEERGRGNFPDRFSARQFPNYSSELNVNALLLGDSALYLCASSAGPGGLFNEQYFGPGTRLTVT.

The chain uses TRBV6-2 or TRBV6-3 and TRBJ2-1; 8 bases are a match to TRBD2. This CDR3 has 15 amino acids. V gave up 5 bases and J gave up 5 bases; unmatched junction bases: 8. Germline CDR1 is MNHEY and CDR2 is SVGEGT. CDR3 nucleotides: TGTGCCAGCAGTACGGGTACAGCGGGGGACAATGAGCAGTTCTTC. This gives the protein CASSTGTAGDNEQFF.

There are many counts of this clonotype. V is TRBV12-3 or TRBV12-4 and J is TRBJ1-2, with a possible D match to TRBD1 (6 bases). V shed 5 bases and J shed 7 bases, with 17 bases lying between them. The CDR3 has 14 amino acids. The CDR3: CASSPTPGQGGYTF. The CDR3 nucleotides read TGTGCCAGCAGTCCAACGCCGGGACAAGGTGGCTACACCTTC.

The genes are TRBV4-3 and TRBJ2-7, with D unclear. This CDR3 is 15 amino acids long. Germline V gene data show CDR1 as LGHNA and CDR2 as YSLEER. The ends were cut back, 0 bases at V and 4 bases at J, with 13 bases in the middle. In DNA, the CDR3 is TGCGCCAGCAGCCAAGATTTGGGGAACCCTTACGAGCAGTACTTC. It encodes CASSQDLGNPYEQYF.

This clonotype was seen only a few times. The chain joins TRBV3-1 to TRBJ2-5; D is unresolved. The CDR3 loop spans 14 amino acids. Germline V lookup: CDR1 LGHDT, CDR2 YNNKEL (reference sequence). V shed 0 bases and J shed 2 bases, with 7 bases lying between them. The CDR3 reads CASSQEAYQETQYF. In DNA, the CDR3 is TGTGCCAGCAGCCAAGAGGCGTATCAAGAGACCCAGTACTTC.

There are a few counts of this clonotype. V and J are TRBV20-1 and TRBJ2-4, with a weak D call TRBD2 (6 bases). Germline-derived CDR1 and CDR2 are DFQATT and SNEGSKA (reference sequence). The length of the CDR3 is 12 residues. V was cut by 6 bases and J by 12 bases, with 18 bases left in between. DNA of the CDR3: TGCAGTGCGGCGGAGGGCAGTCTGGCTCAGTACTTC. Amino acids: CSAAEGSLAQYF.

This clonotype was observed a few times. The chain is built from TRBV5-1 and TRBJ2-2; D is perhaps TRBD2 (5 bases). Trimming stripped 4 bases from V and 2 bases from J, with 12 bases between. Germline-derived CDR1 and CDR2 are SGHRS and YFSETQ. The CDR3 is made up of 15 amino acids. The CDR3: CASSQGLPNTGELFF. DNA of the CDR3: TGCGCCAGCAGCCAAGGACTGCCTAACACCGGGGAGCTGTTTTTT.

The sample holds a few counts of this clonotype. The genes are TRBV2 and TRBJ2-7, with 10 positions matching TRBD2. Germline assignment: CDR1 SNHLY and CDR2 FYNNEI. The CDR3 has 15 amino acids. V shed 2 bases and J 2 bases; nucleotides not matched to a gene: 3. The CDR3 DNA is TGTGCCAGCAGTGAATCTGGACTAGCGGCCTACGAGCAGTACTTC. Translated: CASSESGLAAYEQYF.

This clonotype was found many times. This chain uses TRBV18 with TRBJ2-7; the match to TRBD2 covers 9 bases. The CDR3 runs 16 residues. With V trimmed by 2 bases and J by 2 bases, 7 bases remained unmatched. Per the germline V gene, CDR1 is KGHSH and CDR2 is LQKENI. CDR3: CASSPSAGGPTYEQYF. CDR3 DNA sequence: TGTGCCAGCTCACCATCAGCGGGGGGCCCAACCTACGAGCAGTACTTC. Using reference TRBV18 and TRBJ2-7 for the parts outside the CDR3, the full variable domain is NAGVMQNPRHLVRRRGQEARLRCSPMKGHSHVYWYRQLPEEGLKFMVYLQKENIIDESGMPKERFSAEFPKEGPSILRIQQVVRGDSAAYFCASSPSAGGPTYEQYFGPGTRLTVT.